This T cell receptor beta chain came from a study of T cell responses to AZD1222 COVID-19 vaccine. General observations from the study: The study found Spike-specific TCR breadth and depth rose after two AZD1222 doses. Repertoires were sampled only after the peak T cell response. White British donors predominated, females outnumbered males, and clonal diversity was possibly underestimated.

Sequencing used immunoSEQ multiplex PCR; TCRdb keeps in-frame clones, though not all of them. The profile shows about 90,000 clones, approximately 90% of them singletons. On this clone itself: Its antigen is as yet unknown.

Germline V gene lookup returns CDR1 SNHLY and CDR2 FYNNEI. Trimming shortened V by 6 bases and J by 8 bases, and 16 bases separated the two germline ends. The length of the CDR3 is 13 residues. This TCR came from an adult in good health. The sequences come from peripheral blood, collected on day 0 of MenACWY control vaccination. The chain recombines TRBV2 with TRBJ1-2; D possibly corresponds to TRBD1 (6 bases). CDR3 bases: TGTGCCAGCAGCGAGCAGGGGTTCGGGGGCTACACCTTC. Protein sequence: CASSEQGFGGYTF.